This is a list of T cell receptor beta chains from one sample in a study of T cell responses to AZD1222 COVID-19 vaccine. Clones were sequenced by immunoSEQ multiplex PCR, and TCRdb holds only the in-frame ones, with some missing. The sample lists about 190,000 clones; approximately 91% were seen once. Specimen: peripheral blood, collected on day 0 of AZD1222 vaccination. Source of these receptors: an adult in good health. Both conserved end residues are part of each CDR3. D genes are given only for firm matches. Clone sizes are given selectively: once, few, many, or a class where the clone is expanded.

d_gene	v_gene	abundance	j_gene	CDR3nt	CDR3aa
TRBD2	TRBV19	few	TRBJ2-1	TGTGCCAGTAGTATAGAGGGGACTAGCGGGTACAATGAGCAGTTCTTC	CASSIEGTSGYNEQFF
TRBD1	TRBV13	-	TRBJ1-1	TGTGCCAGCAGCCCACAAGCCGACAGGGAGGTCACTGAAGCTTTCTTT	CASSPQADREVTEAFF
TRBD1	TRBV27	-	TRBJ2-5	TGTGCCAGCAGATCAACAGGGGGCCGGCGAGAGACCCAGTACTTC	CASRSTGGRRETQYF
TRBD2	TRBV7-2	-	TRBJ2-5	TGTGCCAGCAGCCAGGGACTAGCGGGATGGGAGACCCAGTACTTC	CASSQGLAGWETQYF
-	TRBV4-1	-	TRBJ2-1	TGCGCCAGCAGCCCCGACGCCAATGGCCCAGAGCAGTTCTTC	CASSPDANGPEQFF
-	TRBV25-1	-	TRBJ1-4	TGTGCCAGCAGTGAATGGGGGGGGCAGGGACGGGAAAAACTGTTTTTT	CASSEWGGQGREKLFF
-	TRBV6-2/TRBV6-3	-	TRBJ1-2	TGTGCCAGCAGTTATGTGAACTATGGCTACACCTTC	CASSYVNYGYTF
TRBD1	TRBV28	-	TRBJ1-1	TGTGCCAGCAGTTTAAGGGGGCTGAACACTGAAGCTTTCTTT	CASSLRGLNTEAFF
-	TRBV19	-	TRBJ1-2	TGTGCCAGTAGTATTCCCGGGCTTCGGAACTATGGCTACACCTTC	CASSIPGLRNYGYTF
TRBD2	TRBV15	-	TRBJ2-3	TGTGCCACCAGCAGGGATCTCGGGGGGGTAGATACGCAGTATTTT	CATSRDLGGVDTQYF
-	TRBV25-1	-	TRBJ1-4	TGTGCCAGCAGTGGTTTAACCGACTACACTAATGAAAAACTGTTTTTT	CASSGLTDYTNEKLFF
-	TRBV6-6	-	TRBJ1-6	TGTGCCAGCAGTGCTAGTCACGGGGGGACGTCACCCCTCCACTTT	CASSASHGGTSPLHF
-	TRBV4-1	-	TRBJ1-2	TGCGCCAGCAGCCAAGATCCAGGGGACTATGGCTACACCTTC	CASSQDPGDYGYTF
-	TRBV7-3	-	TRBJ2-5	TGTGCCAGCAGCTTAATATCAAGGACGGGACTGAGTAAAGGCTTTGAAGAGACCCAGTACTTC	CASSLISRTGLSKGFEETQYF
TRBD1	TRBV18	-	TRBJ1-1	TGTGCCAGCTCACCAGGGCAGGGACAGCCGAAAGCTTTCTTT	CASSPGQGQPKAFF
-	TRBV28	few	TRBJ1-5	TGTGCCAGCAGAGCGACCGGGCCTATCGCCCGGCCCCAGCATTTT	CASRATGPIARPQHF
-	TRBV5-8	-	TRBJ2-5	TGTGCCAGCAGCTTGGTTAGGTGGGGGGCTGAGGAGACCCAGTACTTC	CASSLVRWGAEETQYF
TRBD1	TRBV29-1	-	TRBJ1-1	TGCAGCGTAATACAGGGGGGGAACACTGAAGCTTTCTTT	CSVIQGGNTEAFF
TRBD1	TRBV10-3	-	TRBJ2-2	TGTGCCATCAGGTCCGACAGGGGGCGGAACACCGGGGAGCTGTTTTTT	CAIRSDRGRNTGELFF
-	TRBV20-1	-	TRBJ1-1	TGCAGTGCCGCCTTAAGCACTGAAGCTTTCTTT	CSAALSTEAFF
-	TRBV9	-	TRBJ1-5	TGTGCCAGCAGCGTAGGAGGAGGGTGGGAGCCCCAGCATTTT	CASSVGGGWEPQHF
TRBD1	TRBV6-2/TRBV6-3	-	TRBJ1-3	TGTGCCAGCAGTGGGGACAGGGTTCTCTCTGGAAACACCATATATTTT	CASSGDRVLSGNTIYF
-	TRBV9	-	TRBJ1-1	TGTGCCAGCAGCGTAAGGTCGGGGGGAGACACTGAAGCTTTCTTT	CASSVRSGGDTEAFF